The T cell receptor (beta chain) under discussion was sequenced for a study of T-cell memory formation after mild COVID-19. About the study: TCR clusters were mostly donor specific.

This clonotype was observed a few times. TCRdb re-derived calls from the 5' RACE reads in MiXCR, one entry per CDR3 protein. The profile shows roughly 86,000 distinct CDR3 sequences, about an eighth of them singletons. Sequencing was performed on PBMCs or a T cell subset sorted from them (not recorded which). The TCR was taken from an adult woman who had mild COVID-19 (a few samples of this study predate the infection). Cell type and time point are not known.

The chain's CDR3 is CASSLGPGDVHEQYF. The CDR3 DNA is TGTGCCAGCAGCTTAGGGCCAGGTGATGTCCACGAGCAGTACTTC. The rearrangement uses TRBV7-7 and TRBJ2-7; D remains unclear. Looked up from germline, CDR1 is SSHAT and CDR2 is FNYEAQ (reference sequence). This CDR3 has 15 amino acids. With 1 base removed from V and 5 bases from J, the gap between germline ends came to 15 bases.